This TCR beta chain originates from a study of OX40 agonist ivuxolimab in advanced cancers. The method was immunoSEQ multiplex PCR; TCRdb's version includes in-frame clones alone and lacks a portion of them. Of about 35,000 clones in the sample, about 76% were seen once. This CDR3 contains 13 residues. V was shortened by 6 bases and J by 2 bases, with 10 bases between the two germline ends. This receptor was identified in an adult with an advanced solid tumor such as melanoma, head and neck, liver or kidney cancer. This rearrangement joins TRBV23-1 to TRBJ1-2; D is possibly TRBD1 (6 bases). TRBV23-1 falls under the ORF class, with uncertain function. This specimen was CD4+ or CD8+ T cells sorted from blood, taken in a trial of the OX40 agonist ivuxolimab. The CDR3 sequence: CASRRGANYGYTF. CDR3 sequence (DNA): TGCGCCAGCAGGAGGGGGGCAAACTATGGCTACACCTTC.